This TCR beta chain was sequenced during a study of T-cell memory formation after mild COVID-19. Notes on the study in general: Later expanders leaned CD4+, whereas day 15 to 85 contracting clones were balanced CD4/CD8. Of the contracting clones, CD4+ ones lay mainly in CM and EM, and CD8+ ones in EMRA. Pre-infection memory carried some responding clones, suggesting that cross-reactive memory joined.

V lost 1 base to trimming and J lost 1 base, with 23 bases between them. The CDR3 loop spans 19 amino acids. Germline CDR1 and CDR2: DFQATT and SNEGSKA (reference sequence). This clonotype was counted ten times or more. Its target is not known. 5'RACE primed at constant segments yielded TCR alpha and TCR beta cDNA libraries bearing sample barcodes and UMIs. TCRdb independently ran MiXCR on the 5' RACE reads; one entry per CDR3 protein. The sample shows about 15,000 distinct CDR3 sequences, approximately 23% of them seen only once. The chain joins TRBV20-1 to TRBJ2-1, with D uncertain. Sequenced: PBMCs or a T cell subset sorted from them (not recorded which). The sequence came from a man between 18 and 29 years old who had mild COVID-19 (a few samples of this study predate the infection). Cell type and time point are not known. CDR3 sequence (DNA): TGCAGTGCTAGAGCCCGTCAGACCCCGGACCGGGCATCCTACAATGAGCAGTTCTTC. It specifies CSARARQTPDRASYNEQFF.